These 18 T cell receptor beta chains were all obtained from the same sample, sequenced in a study of human T cells and chemical hapten exposure. Each CDR3 protein is one row after TCRdb ran MiXCR on the RACE reads. The sample holds approximately 80,000 distinct CDR3 sequences, 7% to 8% seen once. Stated time point: patch test 1, 2 weeks after DPC sensitization. The treatment here: therapeutic diphenylcyclopropenone sensitization with weekly scalp DPC. The sample was whole blood, taken in connection with sensitization to the hapten diphenylcyclopropenone (DPC). The receptors derive from a woman younger than 45 with alopecia areata. Some clones in this sample may be carry-over from other donors' samples.

This clonotype was observed many times. This chain joins TRBV6-5 and TRBJ2-2, with D perhaps assigned TRBD1 or TRBD2 (5 bases each). V lost 7 bases and J lost 1, with 16 bases in between. The CDR3 spans 16 residues. Germline CDR1 and CDR2: MNHEY and SVGAGI. CDR3 amino acids: CASNPSGQGNTGELFF. CDR3 in DNA: TGTGCCAGCAACCCTTCGGGGCAGGGGAACACCGGGGAGCTGTTTTTT.

The J gene is TRBJ1-3, the V gene TRBV3-1; D possibly corresponds to TRBD1 (5 bases). Looked up from germline, CDR1 is LGHDT and CDR2 is YNNKEL (reference sequence). CDR3 size: 15 residues. The V and J ends lost 6 bases and 0 bases respectively, with 12 bases between them. Here the CDR3 reads CASSQDTISGNTIYF. In DNA form, the CDR3 reads TGTGCCAGCAGTCAGGACACGATCTCTGGAAACACCATATATTTT.

This clonotype was seen ten or more times. The rearrangement uses TRBV6-1 and TRBJ2-1; 9 positions match TRBD1. In germline, CDR1 is MNHNS, CDR2 SASEGT. The V and J ends lost 7 bases and 4 bases, in that order; junction bases with no gene match: 11. The length of the CDR3 is 16 residues. CDR3 in amino acids: CASISGTGKSYNEQFF. In nucleotides, the CDR3 is TGTGCCAGCATTTCCGGGACAGGGAAAAGTTACAATGAGCAGTTCTTC.

This clonotype was detected many times. This rearrangement joins TRBV7-8 to TRBJ2-1; D possibly corresponds to TRBD1 (7 bases). V lost 8 bases, J lost 2 bases, and 19 bases lay in between. The CDR3 runs 16 residues. The germline CDR1 and CDR2 sequences are SGHVS and FQNEAQ. This CDR3 reads CASVLRGQGAYNEQFF. CDR3 in DNA: TGTGCCAGCGTCCTCCGGGGGCAGGGGGCCTACAATGAGCAGTTCTTC.

This clonotype was detected only a few times. This chain joins TRBV6-5 and TRBJ1-1; D is unresolved. The CDR3 is 13 amino acids. Germline CDR1 is MNHEY and CDR2 is SVGAGI. Trimming removed 2 bases from V and 3 bases from J, with 7 bases in between. The CDR3 region has the DNA TGTGCCAGCAGTTACGGACCGGACACTGAAGCTTTCTTT. Encoded protein: CASSYGPDTEAFF.

V gene TRBV12-3 or TRBV12-4 combines with J gene TRBJ2-6, with D hard to call. V gave up 8 bases and J gave up 0 bases, with 8 bases separating them. The CDR3 extends over 14 amino acids. CDR3 sequence reads: CASYSHSGANVLTF. The CDR3 region has the DNA TGTGCCAGCTACAGCCACTCTGGGGCCAACGTCCTGACTTTC.

This clonotype was observed a handful of times. The chain is built from TRBV6-2 or TRBV6-3 and TRBJ2-5, with D maybe TRBD2 (6 bases). The CDR3 runs 15 residues. Trimming removed 2 bases at V and 11 bases at J, with 21 bases between. CDR1 and CDR2 from the germline V gene are MNHEY and SVGEGT. CDR3 protein: CASSYELGRAGPQYF. The CDR3 DNA is TGTGCCAGCAGTTACGAGCTGGGACGAGCGGGCCCTCAGTACTTC.

The table lists this clonotype with a few counts. The rearrangement joins TRBV3-1 to TRBJ2-7; the D is unclear. Trimming stripped 0 bases from V and 7 bases from J, with 10 bases between. The CDR3 is made up of 13 amino acids. The germline gives CDR1 LGHDT, CDR2 YNNKEL (reference sequence). CDR3 sequence (DNA): TGTGCCAGCAGCCAAGATAGGTCGGAGGAGCAGTACTTC. This translates into CASSQDRSEEQYF.

This clonotype has a count of ten or more. The chain is built from TRBV6-5 and TRBJ2-3; D assignment may be TRBD1 or TRBD2 (5 bases each). Germline V gene lookup returns CDR1 MNHEY and CDR2 SVGAGI. V was cut by 2 bases and J by 4 bases, with 16 bases left in between. The CDR3 loop spans 16 amino acids. For the CDR3, the DNA is TGTGCCAGCAGTTACGAAGGGACCCACCCGGCAGATACGCAGTATTTT. Encoded protein: CASSYEGTHPADTQYF.

The chain joins TRBV24-1 to TRBJ1-2, with D possibly TRBD1 on 5 matching bases. Germline V gene data show CDR1 as KGHDR and CDR2 as SFDVKD. This CDR3 is 14 amino acids long. V lost 4 bases and J 2 bases, leaving 10 bases between the germline ends. This CDR3 reads CATSDRDRNYGYTF. The CDR3, as DNA: TGTGCCACCAGTGACCGAGACAGAAACTATGGCTACACCTTC.

There are a few counts of this clonotype. The rearrangement uses TRBV12-3 or TRBV12-4 and TRBJ1-1; perhaps TRBD1 as D (6 bases). With 6 bases removed from V and 11 bases from J, the gap between germline ends came to 22 bases. This CDR3 is built from 14 residues. The CDR3 spells CASRLGHKVQGAFF. DNA of the CDR3: TGTGCCAGCAGACTGGGACACAAGGTTCAGGGGGCTTTCTTT.

This clonotype has a count of ten or more. The CDR3 protein is CASRLAGAGELFF. The CDR3 DNA reads TGTGCCAGCAGACTAGCGGGGGCCGGGGAGCTGTTTTTT. This chain joins TRBV12-3 or TRBV12-4 and TRBJ2-2, with TRBD2 identical over 11 bases. The CDR3 length is 13 residues. V lost 6 bases and J lost 6; bases outside the gene matches: 0.

In its sample, this clonotype was seen many times. This chain links TRBV4-2 with TRBJ1-4, with D maybe TRBD1 (6 bases). The CDR3 covers 16 residues. The germline CDR1 and CDR2 sequences are LGHNA and YNFKEQ. V was clipped by 0 bases and J by 8 bases, with 16 bases between them. As DNA, the CDR3 is TGTGCCAGCAGCCAAGACACACAGGGCGAGGGGGAAAAACTGTTTTTT. Residues: CASSQDTQGEGEKLFF.

On this clonotype itself: This sequence may be a read error, since a much larger clone differs from it by one base. The rearrangement links TRBV18 to TRBJ1-2, with a tentative D call TRBD1 (6 bases). Germline-derived CDR1 and CDR2 are KGHSH and LQKENI. V gave up 2 bases and J gave up 6 bases, with 16 bases separating them. The CDR3 length is 15 residues. The CDR3 sequence is CASSPASGTPNGYTF. The CDR3 region has the DNA TGTGCCAGCTCACCAGCTTCCGGGACACCGAATGGCTACACCTTC.

The table lists this clonotype with many counts. The chain uses TRBV27 and TRBJ2-5; a possible D gene is TRBD2 (6 bases). Per germline, CDR1 MNHEY and CDR2 SMNVEV (reference sequence). The CDR3 runs 14 residues. V was shortened by 5 bases and J by 4 bases, with 14 bases between the two germline ends. The CDR3 protein is CASSGTQGGETQYF. CDR3 bases: TGTGCCAGCAGTGGAACTCAGGGAGGAGAGACCCAGTACTTC.

In DNA, the CDR3 is TGTGCCAGCAGCGTATATGGCGGGAAAGAGACCCAGTACTTC. Amino acid sequence: CASSVYGGKETQYF. V gene TRBV9 combines with J gene TRBJ2-5, with D perhaps TRBD2 (6 bases). V was cut by 1 base and J by 3 bases, with 10 bases left in between. The germline gives CDR1 SGDLS, CDR2 YYNGEE. This CDR3 comprises 14 residues.

In this sample, this clonotype turned up many times. This sequence joins TRBV7-3 and TRBJ1-1, with TRBD1 matching over 9 bases. With V trimmed by 5 bases and J by 5 bases, 6 bases remained unmatched. The CDR3 sequence is 14 residues long. The germline V gene encodes CDR1 SGHTA and CDR2 FQGTGA. Here the CDR3 DNA reads TGTGCCAGCAGCACGAACAGGGGGCTTACTGAAGCTTTCTTT. Protein: CASSTNRGLTEAFF.

Many counts were recorded for this clonotype. The rearrangement uses TRBV5-1 and TRBJ1-1, with D tentatively TRBD1 (5 bases). Per germline, CDR1 SGHRS and CDR2 YFSETQ. The germline V and J ends were trimmed by 0 bases and 4 bases, with 7 bases remaining between them. The CDR3 spans 13 residues. The CDR3 DNA follows: TGCGCCAGCAGCTTGGCAGGGACCACTGAAGCTTTCTTT. Encoded protein: CASSLAGTTEAFF.